The 21 T cell receptor beta chains below come from one sample, sequenced in a study of blood T cell repertoires in COVID-19. Generated by immunoSEQ multiplex PCR, the TCRdb table keeps only in-frame clones and is missing some. The table has about 62,000 clones, roughly 85% seen once. The material sequenced was peripheral blood. All receptors come from a woman older than 75 with acute or convalescent COVID-19.

The chain carries TRBV7-9 and TRBJ1-6, with D maybe TRBD1 (5 bases). V lost 1 base and J 10 bases, leaving 11 bases between the germline ends. Germline values: CDR1 SEHNR, CDR2 FQNEAQ (reference sequence). The CDR3 runs 14 residues. The CDR3 sequence is CASSLGGLQSPLHF. Written as DNA, the CDR3 is TGTGCCAGCAGCTTAGGGGGCCTTCAATCACCCCTCCACTTT. Based on the CDR3 plus reference TRBV7-9 and TRBJ1-6, the full variable domain is DTGVSQNPRHKITKRGQNVTFRCDPISEHNRLYWYRQTLGQGPEFLTYFQNEAQLEKSRLLSDRFSAERPKGSFSTLEIQRTEQGDSAMYLCASSLGGLQSPLHFGNGTRLTVT.

The chain combines TRBV5-4 with TRBJ2-1; 9 bases line up with TRBD2. V lost 4 bases and J lost 3; bases outside the gene matches: 5. Per the germline V gene, CDR1 is SGHNT and CDR2 is YYREEE (reference sequence). The CDR3 consists of 15 residues. The CDR3 reads CASSRGREGYNEQFF. DNA for the CDR3: TGTGCCAGCAGCCGGGGGCGGGAGGGCTACAATGAGCAGTTCTTC.

The chain couples TRBV12-3 or TRBV12-4 to TRBJ2-5; 11 bases match TRBD2. Trimming removed 6 bases from V and 3 bases from J; junction bases left unmatched: 0. The CDR3 extends over 13 amino acids. The CDR3 sequence: CASRTSGEETQYF. For the CDR3, the DNA is TGTGCCAGCAGGACTAGCGGGGAAGAGACCCAGTACTTC.

This clone was counted between two and nine times. The chain joins TRBV19 to TRBJ2-3, with a weak D call TRBD1 (5 bases). The CDR3 runs to 14 residues. V dropped 5 bases and J dropped 2 bases, with 11 bases sitting between them. Germline CDR1 and CDR2: LNHDA and SQIVND (reference sequence). CDR3 region: CASSPTGFTDTQYF. CDR3 nucleotides: TGTGCCAGTAGTCCTACAGGATTCACAGATACGCAGTATTTT.

V and J are TRBV6-5 and TRBJ1-1; 7 bases match TRBD1. The trim removed 3 bases at V and 3 bases at J, leaving 4 bases unmatched. The CDR3 has 14 amino acids. Germline V gives CDR1 MNHEY, CDR2 SVGAGI. The CDR3 coding sequence is TGTGCCAGCAGTTATAGGGACAGTGACACTGAAGCTTTCTTT. It is translated as CASSYRDSDTEAFF.

This chain joins TRBV2 and TRBJ2-3; possibly TRBD1 for D (5 bases). V lost 5 bases to trimming and J lost 10 bases, with 16 bases between them. The CDR3 spans 13 residues. Germline V CDR1 and CDR2: SNHLY, FYNNEI. CDR3 DNA sequence: TGTGCCAGCAGTTTGGGGCTTCGAGACGCGCAGTATTTT. Its protein product is CASSLGLRDAQYF.

This clone was seen a handful of times. CDR3 DNA: TGCAGTGCTAGTGGCGGGGCAGGGCGCTCTGAAGCTTTCTTT. This translates into CSASGGAGRSEAFF. The V and J genes are TRBV20-1 and TRBJ1-1; TRBD1 is a possible D gene (5 bases). This CDR3 region has 14 residues. The V gene lost 3 bases and the J gene lost 6 bases, with 17 bases spanning the gap. Germline CDR1 reads DFQATT; CDR2 reads SNEGSKA (reference sequence).

The chain carries TRBV3-1 (or the pseudogene TRBV3-2) and TRBJ1-4; D is possibly TRBD1 (5 bases). CDR1 LGHDT and CDR2 YNNKEL come from the germline V gene (reference sequence). V lost 3 bases, J lost 8 bases, and 13 bases lay in between. The length of the CDR3 is 14 residues. CDR3 protein: CASSHTVGEEKLFF. The CDR3 DNA is TGTGCCAGCAGCCACACCGTAGGGGAAGAAAAACTGTTTTTT.

CDR3 in DNA: TGTGCCAGCTCCCTAACGGCAGGGGGTGAAAAACTGTTTTTT. Translated: CASSLTAGGEKLFF. The chain has TRBV18 and TRBJ1-4, with 7 nucleotides matching TRBD1. CDR3 length: 14 amino acids. V dropped 6 bases and J dropped 7; count of bases not matched to a gene: 8. CDR1 KGHSH and CDR2 LQKENI come from the germline V gene.

This clone was counted ten times or more. CDR3 sequence: CASSQHSLGTEAFF. The CDR3 nucleotides read TGTGCCAGCAGCCAACACTCCCTTGGCACTGAAGCTTTCTTT. The chain couples TRBV14 to TRBJ1-1; the D is unclear. V gave up 2 bases and J gave up 4 bases, with 11 bases separating them. CDR3 length: 14 amino acids. From germline, CDR1 is SGHDN and CDR2 FVKESK. The variable domain in full, with the rest retrieved from reference TRBV14 and TRBJ1-1, is EAGVTQFPSHSVIEKGQTVTLRCDPISGHDNLYWYRRVMGKEIKFLLHFVKESKQDESGMPNNRFLAERTGGTYSTLKVQPAELEDSGVYFCASSQHSLGTEAFFGQGTRLTVV.

Only one count was recorded for this clone. The rearrangement links TRBV3-1 (or the pseudogene TRBV3-2) to TRBJ1-6, with 8 bases aligning to TRBD1. This CDR3 is built from 19 residues. CDR1 is LGHDT and CDR2 is YNNKEL in the germline V gene (reference sequence). The ends lost 0 bases at V and 4 bases at J; junction bases unmatched: 11. CDR3 nucleotide sequence: TGTGCCAGCAGCCAAGACCCCTGGGCCAGGGGGCTGTATAATTCACCCCTCCACTTT. Protein sequence: CASSQDPWARGLYNSPLHF.

CDR3 in DNA: TGTGCCAGTAGTCCAGGTTACTATGGCTACACCTTC. Translated, it gives CASSPGYYGYTF. The chain couples TRBV19 to TRBJ1-2, with no clear D. V was pared by 5 bases and J by 3 bases, with 7 bases between. The CDR3 has 12 amino acids. Germline V gives CDR1 LNHDA, CDR2 SQIVND (reference sequence).

J is TRBJ2-2 and V is TRBV2; D remains ambiguous. The CDR3 spans 14 residues. Germline V lookup: CDR1 SNHLY, CDR2 FYNNEI. The V end lost 4 bases, the J end lost 2 bases, and 8 bases lay between the germline ends. This CDR3 reads CASSVFLNTGELFF. The CDR3 nucleotides are TGTGCCAGCAGTGTTTTCCTTAACACCGGGGAGCTGTTTTTT. Full variable domain (missing parts from reference TRBV2 and TRBJ2-2): EPEVTQTPSHQVTQMGQEVILRCVPISNHLYFYWYRQILGQKVEFLVSFYNNEISEKSEIFDDQFSVERPDGSNFTLKIRSTKLEDSAMYFCASSVFLNTGELFFGEGSRLTVL.

CDR3 sequence: CASSLGPGENYGYTF. DNA of the CDR3: TGCGCCAGCAGCTTGGGCCCAGGGGAAAACTATGGCTACACCTTC. The chain uses TRBV5-1 and TRBJ1-2; weak D call: TRBD1 (6 bases). Germline loops: CDR1 SGHRS, CDR2 YFSETQ. V lost 0 bases, J lost 2 bases, and 11 bases lay in between. The CDR3 loop spans 15 amino acids.

This CDR3 reads CASSLGTGGLQETQYF. CDR3 in DNA: TGCGCCAGCAGCTTAGGGACGGGGGGGCTTCAAGAGACCCAGTACTTC. The chain couples TRBV5-1 to TRBJ2-5; 8 positions agree with TRBD2. The CDR3 sequence is 16 residues long. The germline CDR1 and CDR2 sequences are SGHRS and YFSETQ. V shed 2 bases and J 2 bases; nucleotides not matched to a gene: 8.

The sample holds a few counts of this clone. The V call is TRBV11-2, the J call TRBJ2-7, with 10 bases identical to TRBD2. Trimming cost V 2 bases and J 0 bases; bases outside gene matches: 4. The germline V gene encodes CDR1 SGHAT and CDR2 FQNNGV. CDR3 length: 16 amino acids. The CDR3 DNA reads as TGTGCCAGCAGCTTATCTTCTAGCGGGAGCTCCTACGAGCAGTACTTC. The encoded protein is CASSLSSSGSSYEQYF.

The chain combines TRBV5-8 with TRBJ2-3; no definite D call. The CDR3 is made up of 15 amino acids. Germline CDR1 SGHTS, CDR2 YDEGEE. V lost 1 base and J lost 0, with 9 bases in between. For the CDR3, the DNA is TGTGCCAGCAGCTTGAATATCTTTAGCACAGATACGCAGTATTTT. This sequence encodes CASSLNIFSTDTQYF.

The chain has TRBV7-2 and TRBJ1-1; tentative D call: TRBD1 (5 bases). Germline V gene data show CDR1 as SGHTA and CDR2 as FQGNSA. The CDR3 consists of 13 residues. Trimming took 6 bases from V and 3 from J, leaving 11 bases between them. The CDR3 here is CASRQDSYTEAFF. The CDR3 DNA reads TGTGCCAGCAGACAAGACAGCTACACTGAAGCTTTCTTT.

J is TRBJ1-2 and V is TRBV15, with unresolved D. Germline-derived CDR1 and CDR2 are LNHNV and YYDKDF (reference sequence). The CDR3 length is 16 residues. Between the trimmed V and J ends, which lost 1 base and 4 bases, there was a span of 16 bases. This CDR3 reads CATSRGVLISRYGYTF. The CDR3 nucleotides are TGTGCCACCAGCAGAGGAGTCCTAATTAGCCGCTATGGCTACACCTTC.

Of note for this clone: Different DNA sequences within this sample yield the same CDR3. The chain carries TRBV18 and TRBJ1-5, with D possibly matching TRBD1 (6 bases). CDR1 is KGHSH, CDR2 LQKENI, per germline. V shed 2 bases and J shed 3 bases, with 11 bases lying between them. CDR3 length: 15 residues. The DNA for the CDR3 is TGTGCCAGCTCACCAGCCGGACAGCTCAATCAGCCCCAGCATTTT. The encoded protein is CASSPAGQLNQPQHF. The full variable domain, completed using reference TRBV18 and TRBJ1-5, is NAGVMQNPRHLVRRRGQEARLRCSPMKGHSHVYWYRQLPEEGLKFMVYLQKENIIDESGMPKERFSAEFPKEGPSILRIQQVVRGDSAAYFCASSPAGQLNQPQHFGDGTRLSIL.

This clone was found a few times. This chain links TRBV20-1 with TRBJ2-7; TRBD2 matches 9 bases. This CDR3 spans 13 amino acids. The V gene end was trimmed by 3 bases and the J gene end by 3 bases; junction bases not matched to a gene: 3. Germline assignment: CDR1 DFQATT and CDR2 SNEGSKA (reference sequence). The CDR3 DNA follows: TGCAGTGCTAGTAGCGGGAGAATCTACGAGCAGTACTTC. Translation: CSASSGRIYEQYF.